This T cell receptor (beta chain) is drawn from a study of monozygotic twins with inflammatory bowel disease. For this clonotype: Its target is not known.

This CDR3 has 13 amino acids. Germline V CDR1 and CDR2: DFQATT, SNEGSKA (reference sequence). TCRdb reprocessed the 5' RACE reads, with one entry per CDR3 protein and no DNA. This sample's clone table lists under 200,000 distinct CDR3 sequences. Study results and caveats: Twins with IBD had fewer clonotypes in common with others than healthy twins, particularly during disease activity. Differing immunosuppressive treatments may have added variability to patient repertoires. Distinguishing T cell subtypes was not possible.

Blood was drawn at 2.5 ml per donor. The chain joins TRBV20-1 to TRBJ1-5. This TCR derives from a human donor with ulcerative colitis or Crohn's disease, or a healthy co-twin of an affected twin (not recorded which). The sequenced material came from blood. CDR3 sequence: CSVGDQNNQPQHF.